This TCR beta chain was captured by sequencing in a study of CD8+CD57+ T cells in acquired aplastic anemia. There are 11 residues in the CDR3. With 5 bases removed from V and 5 bases from J, the gap between germline ends came to 6 bases. Germline V gene lookup returns CDR1 SEHNR and CDR2 FQNEAQ (reference sequence). Genomic DNA templated the TCR beta VDJ and CDR3 profiling. MiXCR, run by TCRdb on the reads, gives a single entry per CDR3 protein. Here the sample spans 150,000 to 200,000 distinct CDR3 sequences, 50% to 75% being singletons. Specimen: sorted CD4+, CD8+, or CD8+CD57+ T cells (not recorded which) from PBMCs. The J gene is TRBJ2-5, the V gene TRBV7-9, with unresolved D. The TCR sequence derives from a human donor in good health. CDR3 residues: CASSGPETQYF. Written as DNA, the CDR3 is TGTGCCAGCAGCGGGCCGGAGACCCAGTACTTC.